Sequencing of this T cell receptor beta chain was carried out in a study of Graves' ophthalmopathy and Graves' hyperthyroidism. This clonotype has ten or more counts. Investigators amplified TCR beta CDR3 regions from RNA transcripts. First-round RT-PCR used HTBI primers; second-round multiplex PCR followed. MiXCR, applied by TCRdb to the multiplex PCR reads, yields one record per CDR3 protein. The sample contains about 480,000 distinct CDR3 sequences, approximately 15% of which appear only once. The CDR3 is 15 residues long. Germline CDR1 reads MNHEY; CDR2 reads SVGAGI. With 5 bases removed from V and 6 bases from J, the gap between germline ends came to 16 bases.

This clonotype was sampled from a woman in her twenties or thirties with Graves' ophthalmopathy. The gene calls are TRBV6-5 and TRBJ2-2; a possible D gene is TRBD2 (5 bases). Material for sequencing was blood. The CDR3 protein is CASSIDPTGSGELFF. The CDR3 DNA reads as TGTGCCAGCAGTATAGATCCAACGGGGTCCGGGGAGCTGTTTTTT.